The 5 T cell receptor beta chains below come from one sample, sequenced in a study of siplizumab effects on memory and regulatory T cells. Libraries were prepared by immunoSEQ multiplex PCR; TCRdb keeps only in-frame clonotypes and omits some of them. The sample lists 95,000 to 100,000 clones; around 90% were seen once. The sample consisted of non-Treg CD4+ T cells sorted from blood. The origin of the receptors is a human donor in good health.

The CDR3 bases are TGTGCCAGCAGCCAAGAGGTCACAGGGGGGTCTACGCAGCCCCAGCATTTT. Amino acid sequence: CASSQEVTGGSTQPQHF. This rearrangement joins TRBV4-2 to TRBJ1-5, with 8 bases that match TRBD1. The junction had 11 bases not matched to a gene; V was cut back by 0 bases and J by 7 bases. The CDR3 consists of 17 residues. Germline CDR1 is LGHNA and CDR2 is YNFKEQ.

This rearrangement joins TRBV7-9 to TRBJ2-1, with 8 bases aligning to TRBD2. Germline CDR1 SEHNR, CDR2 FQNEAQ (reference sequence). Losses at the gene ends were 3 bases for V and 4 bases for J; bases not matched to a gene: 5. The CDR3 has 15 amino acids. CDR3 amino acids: CASSLGREAYNEQFF. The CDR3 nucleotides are TGTGCCAGCAGCTTGGGGCGGGAGGCTTACAATGAGCAGTTCTTC.

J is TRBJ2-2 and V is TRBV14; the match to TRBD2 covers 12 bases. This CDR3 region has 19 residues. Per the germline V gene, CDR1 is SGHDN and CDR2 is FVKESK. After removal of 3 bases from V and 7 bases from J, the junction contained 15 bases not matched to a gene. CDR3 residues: CASSHPRPTSGRGIGELFF. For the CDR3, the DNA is TGTGCCAGCAGCCACCCCAGGCCGACTAGCGGGAGAGGAATCGGGGAGCTGTTTTTT. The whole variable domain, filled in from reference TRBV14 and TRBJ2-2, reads EAGVTQFPSHSVIEKGQTVTLRCDPISGHDNLYWYRRVMGKEIKFLLHFVKESKQDESGMPNNRFLAERTGGTYSTLKVQPAELEDSGVYFCASSHPRPTSGRGIGELFFGEGSRLTVL.

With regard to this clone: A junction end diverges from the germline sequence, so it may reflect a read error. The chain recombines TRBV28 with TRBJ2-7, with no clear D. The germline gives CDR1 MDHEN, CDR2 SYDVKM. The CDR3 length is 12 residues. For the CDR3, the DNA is TGTGCCAGCAGTACCCAGACAACGACTCCTAACTTC. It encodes CASSTQTTTPNF.

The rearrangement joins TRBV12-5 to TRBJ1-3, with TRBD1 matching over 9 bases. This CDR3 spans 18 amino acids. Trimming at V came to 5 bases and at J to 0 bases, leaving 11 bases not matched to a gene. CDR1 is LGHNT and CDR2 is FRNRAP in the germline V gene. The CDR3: CASGLTGTGRTSGNTIYF. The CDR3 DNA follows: TGTGCTAGTGGTCTCACCGGGACAGGGAGAACCTCTGGAAACACCATATATTTT.